A single TCR beta chain is shown here with its context. At one end, the junction sequence differs from germline, possibly due to a read error. The data stem from a study of blood T cell repertoires in COVID-19. This CDR3 is 8 amino acids long. The germline V gene encodes CDR1 SNHLY and CDR2 FYNNEI. Assay used: immunoSEQ multiplex PCR; TCRdb lists only in-frame clones, some missing. The table has around 450,000 clones, around 91% seen once. The receptor comes from a man younger than 35 who had recovered from COVID-19. The specimen was PBMCs or T cells enriched from blood (not recorded which). The chain has TRBV2 and TRBJ1-6; D unclear. The CDR3 sequence: CASRARIF. The CDR3 DNA sequence: TGTGCCAGCAGGGCGAGGATCTTT.